This T cell receptor (beta chain) appears in the sequencing data of a study of radiation and T cells in renal cell carcinoma. Study-wide points: Top tumor clonotypes rose in blood 2 weeks post-radiation, then contracted.

This CDR3 contains 17 residues. The V gene's germline CDR1 is SEHNR and CDR2 FQNEAQ (reference sequence). V lost 6 bases, J lost 0 bases, and 18 bases lay in between. Specified time point: blood 4 weeks post-SBRT, at nephrectomy. Treatment noted: 15 Gy SBRT to primary tumor, nephrectomy 4 weeks later. Nephrectomy followed 15 Gy stereotactic body radiation by 4 weeks. Radiation-treated patients gave blood at baseline, week 2 and week 4. As concerns this clone: The antigen is undetermined.

TCRdb keeps only in-frame clones here, not all; method: immunoSEQ multiplex PCR. The table has 120,000 to 150,000 clones, less than 90% seen once. Sequences were derived from blood, sampled from a patient whose treatment included radiotherapy and nephrectomy. The TCR was taken from a woman aged 45-65 years with renal cell carcinoma. The genes are TRBV7-9 and TRBJ1-5; a possible D gene is TRBD1 (5 bases). In DNA, the CDR3 is TGTGCCAGCAGTTACGTTACCGGGACGGATAGCAATCAGCCCCAGCATTTT. Translation: CASSYVTGTDSNQPQHF.